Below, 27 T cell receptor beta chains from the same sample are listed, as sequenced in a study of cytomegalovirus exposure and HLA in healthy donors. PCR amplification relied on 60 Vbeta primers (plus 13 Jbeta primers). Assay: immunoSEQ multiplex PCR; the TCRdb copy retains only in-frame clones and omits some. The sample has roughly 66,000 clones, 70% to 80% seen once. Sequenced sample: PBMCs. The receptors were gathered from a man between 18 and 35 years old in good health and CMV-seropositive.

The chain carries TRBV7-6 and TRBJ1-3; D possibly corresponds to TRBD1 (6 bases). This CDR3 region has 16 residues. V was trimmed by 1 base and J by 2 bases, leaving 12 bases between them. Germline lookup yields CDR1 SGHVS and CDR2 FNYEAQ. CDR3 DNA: TGTGCCAGCAGCTTAGATCAGGGGTTCGCTGGAAACACCATATATTTT. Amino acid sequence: CASSLDQGFAGNTIYF.

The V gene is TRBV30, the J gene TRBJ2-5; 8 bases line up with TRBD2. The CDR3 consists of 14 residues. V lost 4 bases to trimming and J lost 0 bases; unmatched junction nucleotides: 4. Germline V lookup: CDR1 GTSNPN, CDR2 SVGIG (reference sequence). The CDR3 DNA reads TGTGCCTGGAATCGGGGGGGGTACCAAGAGACCCAGTACTTC. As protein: CAWNRGGYQETQYF.

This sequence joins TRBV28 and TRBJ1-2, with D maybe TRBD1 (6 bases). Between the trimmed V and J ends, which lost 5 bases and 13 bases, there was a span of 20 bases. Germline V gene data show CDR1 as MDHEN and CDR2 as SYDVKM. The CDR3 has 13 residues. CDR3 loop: CASSLPQGRVGTF. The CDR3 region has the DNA TGTGCCAGCAGTCTCCCTCAGGGGCGGGTAGGCACCTTC.

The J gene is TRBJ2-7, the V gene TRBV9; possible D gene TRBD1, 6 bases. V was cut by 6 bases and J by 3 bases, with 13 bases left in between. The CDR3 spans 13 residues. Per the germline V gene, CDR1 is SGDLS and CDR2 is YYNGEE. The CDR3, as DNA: TGTGCCAGCATCAGGGGCCAATACTACGAGCAGTACTTC. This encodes CASIRGQYYEQYF.

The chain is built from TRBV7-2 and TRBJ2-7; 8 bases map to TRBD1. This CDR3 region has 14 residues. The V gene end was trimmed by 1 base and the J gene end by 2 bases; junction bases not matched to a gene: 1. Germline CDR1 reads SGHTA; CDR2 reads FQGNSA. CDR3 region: CASSLGTGTYEQYF. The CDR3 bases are TGTGCCAGCAGCTTAGGGACAGGGACCTACGAGCAGTACTTC.

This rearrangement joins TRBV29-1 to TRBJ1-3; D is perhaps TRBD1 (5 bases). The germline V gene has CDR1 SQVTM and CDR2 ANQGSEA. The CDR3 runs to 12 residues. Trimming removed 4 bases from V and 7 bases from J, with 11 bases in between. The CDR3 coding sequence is TGCAGCGTTGGGCCGGAGGGGAACACCATATATTTT. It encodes CSVGPEGNTIYF.

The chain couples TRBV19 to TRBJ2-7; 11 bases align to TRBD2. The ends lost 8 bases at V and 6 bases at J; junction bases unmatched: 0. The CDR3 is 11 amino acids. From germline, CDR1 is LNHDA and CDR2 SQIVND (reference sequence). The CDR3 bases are TGTGCCAGTGGGACTAGCGGCGAGCAGTACTTC. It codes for CASGTSGEQYF.

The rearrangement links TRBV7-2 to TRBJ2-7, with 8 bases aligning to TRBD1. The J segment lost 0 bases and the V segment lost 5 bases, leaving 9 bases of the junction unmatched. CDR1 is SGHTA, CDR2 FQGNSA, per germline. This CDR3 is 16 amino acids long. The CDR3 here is CASSPTGAIPSYEQYF. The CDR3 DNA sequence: TGTGCCAGCAGCCCGACAGGGGCGATACCCTCCTACGAGCAGTACTTC.

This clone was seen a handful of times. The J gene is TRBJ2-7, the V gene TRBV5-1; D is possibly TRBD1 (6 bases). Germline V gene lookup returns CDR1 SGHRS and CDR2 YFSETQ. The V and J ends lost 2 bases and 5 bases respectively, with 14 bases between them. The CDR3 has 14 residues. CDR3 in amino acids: CASSFRGTVDEQYF. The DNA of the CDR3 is TGCGCCAGCAGCTTTAGGGGGACGGTTGACGAGCAGTACTTC.

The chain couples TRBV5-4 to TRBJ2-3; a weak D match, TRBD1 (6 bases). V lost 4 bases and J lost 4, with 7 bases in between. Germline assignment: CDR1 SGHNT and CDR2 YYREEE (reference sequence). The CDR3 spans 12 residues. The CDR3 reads CASSRQADTQYF. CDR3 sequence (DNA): TGTGCCAGCAGCCGACAGGCAGATACGCAGTATTTT.

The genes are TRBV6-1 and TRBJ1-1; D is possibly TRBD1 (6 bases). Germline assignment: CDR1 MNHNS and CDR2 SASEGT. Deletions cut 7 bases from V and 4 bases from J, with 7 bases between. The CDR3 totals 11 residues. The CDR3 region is CASKQGTEAFF. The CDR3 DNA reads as TGTGCCAGCAAACAGGGCACTGAAGCTTTCTTT.

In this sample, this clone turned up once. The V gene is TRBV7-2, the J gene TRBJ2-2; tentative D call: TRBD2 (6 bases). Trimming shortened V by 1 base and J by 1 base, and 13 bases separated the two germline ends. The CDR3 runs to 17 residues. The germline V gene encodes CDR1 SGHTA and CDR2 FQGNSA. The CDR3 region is CASSLVGGFLNTGELFF. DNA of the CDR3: TGTGCCAGCAGCTTAGTTGGAGGGTTCTTGAACACCGGGGAGCTGTTTTTT.

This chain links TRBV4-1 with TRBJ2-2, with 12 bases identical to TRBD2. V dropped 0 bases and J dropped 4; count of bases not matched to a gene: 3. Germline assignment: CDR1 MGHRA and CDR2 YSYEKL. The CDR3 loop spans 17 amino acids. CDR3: CASSQDTSGRFTGELFF. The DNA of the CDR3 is TGCGCCAGCAGCCAAGACACTAGCGGGAGGTTCACCGGGGAGCTGTTTTTT.

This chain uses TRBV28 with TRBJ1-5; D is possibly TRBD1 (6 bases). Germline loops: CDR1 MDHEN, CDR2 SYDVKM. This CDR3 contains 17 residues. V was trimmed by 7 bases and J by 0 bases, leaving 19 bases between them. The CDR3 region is CASIPDSTYLSNQPQHF. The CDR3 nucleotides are TGTGCCAGCATCCCGGACAGTACTTACCTTAGCAATCAGCCCCAGCATTTT.

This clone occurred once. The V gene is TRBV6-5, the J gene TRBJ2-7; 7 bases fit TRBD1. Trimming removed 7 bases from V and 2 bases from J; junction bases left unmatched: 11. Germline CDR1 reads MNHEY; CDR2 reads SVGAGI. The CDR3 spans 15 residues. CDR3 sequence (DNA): TGTGCCAGCAAACTCTCCCTAGGGGGCACCTACGAGCAGTACTTC. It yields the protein CASKLSLGGTYEQYF.

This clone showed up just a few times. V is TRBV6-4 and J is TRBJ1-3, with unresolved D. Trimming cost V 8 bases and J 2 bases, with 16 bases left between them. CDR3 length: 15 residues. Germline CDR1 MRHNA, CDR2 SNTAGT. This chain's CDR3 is CASQIDTSPGNTIYF. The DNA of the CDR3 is TGTGCCAGCCAGATTGACACAAGCCCTGGAAACACCATATATTTT.

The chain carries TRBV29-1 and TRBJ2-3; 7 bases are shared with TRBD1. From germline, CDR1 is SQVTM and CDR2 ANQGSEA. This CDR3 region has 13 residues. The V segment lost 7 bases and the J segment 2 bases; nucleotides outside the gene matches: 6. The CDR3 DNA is TGCAGCGCTCAAACAGGGGACACAGATACGCAGTATTTT. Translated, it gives CSAQTGDTDTQYF.

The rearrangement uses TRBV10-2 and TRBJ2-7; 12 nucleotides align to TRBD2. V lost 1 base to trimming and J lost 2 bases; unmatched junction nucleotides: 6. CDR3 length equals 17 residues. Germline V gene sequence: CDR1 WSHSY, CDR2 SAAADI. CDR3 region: CASSEFAASGRAYEQYF. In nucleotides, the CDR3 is TGCGCCAGCAGTGAGTTCGCGGCTAGCGGGAGGGCCTACGAGCAGTACTTC.

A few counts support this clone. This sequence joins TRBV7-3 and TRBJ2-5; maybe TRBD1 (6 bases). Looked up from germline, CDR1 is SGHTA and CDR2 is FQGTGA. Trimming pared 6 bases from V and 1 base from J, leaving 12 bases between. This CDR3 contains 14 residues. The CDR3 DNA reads TGTGCCAGCAGTCGCTTAGGGGGCCAAGAGACCCAGTACTTC. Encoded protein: CASSRLGGQETQYF.

The CDR3 spells CASSQGDYGYTF. CDR3 DNA sequence: TGTGCCAGTAGTCAGGGGGACTATGGCTACACCTTC. This sequence joins TRBV19 and TRBJ1-2, with 7 nucleotides matching TRBD1. The CDR3 length is 12 residues. CDR1 and CDR2 from the germline V gene are LNHDA and SQIVND (reference sequence). With 5 bases clipped from V and 3 bases from J, the junction kept 0 bases outside the gene matches.

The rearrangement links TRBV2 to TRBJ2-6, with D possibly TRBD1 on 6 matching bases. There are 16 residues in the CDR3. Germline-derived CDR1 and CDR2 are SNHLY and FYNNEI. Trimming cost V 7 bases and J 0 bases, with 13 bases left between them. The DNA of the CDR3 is TGTGCCAGCATCTACAGGGCTCCCTCTGGGGCCAACGTCCTGACTTTC. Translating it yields CASIYRAPSGANVLTF.

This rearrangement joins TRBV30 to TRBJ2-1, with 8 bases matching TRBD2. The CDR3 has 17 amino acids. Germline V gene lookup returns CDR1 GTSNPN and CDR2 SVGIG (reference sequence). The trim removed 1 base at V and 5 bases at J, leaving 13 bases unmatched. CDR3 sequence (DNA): TGTGCCTGGAGTGCCCGTATCCCGGGACTAGAAAACAATGAGCAGTTCTTC. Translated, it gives CAWSARIPGLENNEQFF.

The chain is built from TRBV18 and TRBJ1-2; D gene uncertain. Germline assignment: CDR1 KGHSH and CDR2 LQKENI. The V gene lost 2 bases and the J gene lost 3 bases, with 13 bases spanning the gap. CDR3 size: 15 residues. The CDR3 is CASSPAAVGDYGYTF. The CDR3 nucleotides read TGTGCCAGCTCACCAGCGGCAGTGGGAGACTATGGCTACACCTTC. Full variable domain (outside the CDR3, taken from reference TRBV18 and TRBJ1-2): NAGVMQNPRHLVRRRGQEARLRCSPMKGHSHVYWYRQLPEEGLKFMVYLQKENIIDESGMPKERFSAEFPKEGPSILRIQQVVRGDSAAYFCASSPAAVGDYGYTFGSGTRLTVV.

The CDR3 spells CASSAGTGDTGELFF. Written as DNA, the CDR3 is TGTGCCAGCAGTGCCGGGACAGGGGACACCGGGGAGCTGTTTTTT. V and J are TRBV6-4 and TRBJ2-2, with 10 bases aligning to TRBD1. This CDR3 contains 15 residues. Trimming at V came to 4 bases and at J to 3 bases, leaving 2 bases not matched to a gene. CDR1 is MRHNA and CDR2 is SNTAGT in the germline V gene.

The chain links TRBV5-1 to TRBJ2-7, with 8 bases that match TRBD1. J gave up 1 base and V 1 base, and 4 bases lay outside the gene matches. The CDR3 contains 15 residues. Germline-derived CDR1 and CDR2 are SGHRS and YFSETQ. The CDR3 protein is CASSLPGQESYEQYF. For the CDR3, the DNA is TGCGCCAGCAGCTTGCCGGGACAGGAGTCCTACGAGCAGTACTTC. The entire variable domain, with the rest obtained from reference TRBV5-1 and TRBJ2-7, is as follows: KAGVTQTPRYLIKTRGQQVTLSCSPISGHRSVSWYQQTPGQGLQFLFEYFSETQRNKGNFPGRFSGRQFSNSRSEMNVSTLELGDSALYLCASSLPGQESYEQYFGPGTRLTVT.

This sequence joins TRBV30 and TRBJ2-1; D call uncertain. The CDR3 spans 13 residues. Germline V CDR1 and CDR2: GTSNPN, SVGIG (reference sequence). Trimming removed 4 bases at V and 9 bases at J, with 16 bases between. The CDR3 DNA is TGTGCCTGGACGAGACTCTTGGAAGGTGAGCAGTTCTTC. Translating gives CAWTRLLEGEQFF.

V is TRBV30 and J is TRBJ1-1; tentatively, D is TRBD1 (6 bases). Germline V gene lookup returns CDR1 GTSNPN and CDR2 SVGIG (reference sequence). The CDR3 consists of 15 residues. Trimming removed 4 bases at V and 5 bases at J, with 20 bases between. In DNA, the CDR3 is TGTGCCTGGAATACGGACATAGGGGGGGGGACTGAAGCTTTCTTT. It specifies CAWNTDIGGGTEAFF.